This TCR beta chain was recorded in a study of blood T cell repertoires in COVID-19. Across the whole study: There were acute and convalescent COVID-19 samples, and they came from the United States, Italy and Spain.

Cohorts were assigned according to the clinical history that participants reported. Sequencing used immunoSEQ multiplex PCR; TCRdb keeps in-frame clones, though not all of them. Found here are about 200,000 clones, approximately 86% of them singletons; the top ten hold around 4%. This clone showed up just once. This CDR3 is 16 amino acids long. Per the germline V gene, CDR1 is SGHAT and CDR2 is FQNNGV. After removal of 0 bases from V and 4 bases from J, the junction contained 2 bases not matched to a gene. The sequencing sample was made of PBMCs or T cells enriched from blood (not recorded which). The chain combines TRBV11-2 with TRBJ2-1; 11 bases are a match to TRBD2. This receptor was obtained from a woman aged 40 to 50 with acute COVID-19. The CDR3 spells CASSLELAGVYNEQFF. The CDR3 bases are TGTGCCAGCAGCTTAGAACTAGCGGGGGTGTACAATGAGCAGTTCTTC.